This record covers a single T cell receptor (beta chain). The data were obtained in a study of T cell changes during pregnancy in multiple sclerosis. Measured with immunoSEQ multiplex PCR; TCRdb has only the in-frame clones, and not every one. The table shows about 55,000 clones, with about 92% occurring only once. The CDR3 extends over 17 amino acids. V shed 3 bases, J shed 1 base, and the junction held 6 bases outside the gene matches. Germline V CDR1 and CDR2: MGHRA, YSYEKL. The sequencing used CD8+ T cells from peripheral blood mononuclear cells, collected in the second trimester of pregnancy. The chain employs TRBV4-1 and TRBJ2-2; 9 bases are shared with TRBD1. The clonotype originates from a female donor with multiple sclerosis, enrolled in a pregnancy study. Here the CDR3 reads CASSQEPGQGNTGELFF. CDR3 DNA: TGCGCCAGCAGCCAGGAACCGGGACAGGGGAACACCGGGGAGCTGTTTTTT.